These 3 T cell receptor beta chains were all obtained from the same sample, sequenced in a study of spatial heterogeneity in lung cancer (dated by TCRdb to the late 2010s). The label giving this sample's time point can be read as: sample taken at primary tumor resection. TCR sequencing used whole RNA extracted from tumor and nontumor lung tissue, or from cryopreserved PBMC samples, without cell sorting. Receptor libraries were prepared by 5' RACE. TCRdb lists the instrument as NextSeq 500. The public reads were reprocessed in TCRdb via fastp at Q25 and MiXCR, keeping in-frame beta chains. Each entry is one CDR3 protein sequence, shown with its most common DNA and genes. The sample table contains 9,500 to 12,000 distinct CDR3 sequences; only one count was recorded for roughly 6.2% of them. 28% of the sample is in the top ten clones. Sequencing was performed on PBMCs, taken at surgery. The receptors originated from a male donor with early-stage non-small cell lung cancer.

In its sample, this clonotype was seen many times. This beta chain was picked up by a library intended for alpha chains and is off target, so its count carries little meaning. In nucleotides, the CDR3 is TGTGCCAGCACCGCACAGACAGTTTCACCCCTCCACTTT. Translating it yields CASTAQTVSPLHF. The chain couples TRBV6-2 or TRBV6-3 to TRBJ1-6, with a weak D call TRBD1 (5 bases). Trimming removed 7 bases from V and 9 bases from J, with 13 bases in between. The CDR3 totals 13 residues. Germline V gene lookup returns CDR1 MNHEY and CDR2 SVGEGT.

This clonotype was seen ten or more times. This beta chain came through as a stray read in a library set up for alpha chains, and its size says little. V usage is TRBV11-3 and J usage is TRBJ2-2; 7 bases agree with TRBD2. V lost 1 base and J lost 2; bases outside the gene matches: 4. Germline V lookup: CDR1 SGHNT, CDR2 YENEEA. This CDR3 has 16 residues. As DNA, the CDR3 is TGTGCCAGCAGCTTAGTGGCGGGGGATAACACCGGGGAGCTGTTTTTT. Its protein product is CASSLVAGDNTGELFF.

Of note for this clonotype: This beta chain appears as a stray read in a library generated for alpha chains; its size is not informative. The chain is built from TRBV9 and TRBJ2-3, with D possibly matching TRBD2 (6 bases). CDR1 and CDR2 (germline): SGDLS, YYNGEE. Deletions cut 6 bases from V and 0 bases from J, with 14 bases between. The CDR3 loop spans 15 amino acids. The CDR3 protein is CASNPSVSSTDTQYF. The CDR3 DNA reads as TGTGCCAGCAACCCTAGCGTCTCTAGCACAGATACGCAGTATTTT.